This is a list of T cell receptor beta chains from one sample in a study of control samples from healthy donors and cancer patients. Sequencing was performed with immunoSEQ multiplex PCR; in TCRdb, only in-frame clones are kept and a portion is missing. The sample lists 200,000 to 250,000 clones; roughly 94% were seen once. Sequenced: blood. These receptors all stem from a man aged 50-59 years in good health. CDR3s include the opening cysteine and the closing phenylalanine or tryptophan. D genes are given only for firm matches. Part of the rows lack a size; the others show once, few, many or a class for expanded clones.

.	TRBV10-1	.	TRBJ1-6	CASSVGRGNSPLHF	TGCGCCAGCAGTGTCGGACGAGGGAATTCACCCCTCCACTTT
.	TRBV7-2	.	TRBJ2-7	CASSFSRSSYEQYF	TGTGCCAGCAGCTTCAGCAGGAGCTCCTACGAGCAGTACTTC
.	TRBV7-9	.	TRBJ1-1	CASSLEENTEAFF	TGTGCCAGCAGCTTAGAGGAGAACACTGAAGCTTTCTTT
.	TRBV4-1	.	TRBJ1-3	CASSQSPRANSGNTIYF	TGCGCCAGCAGCCAAAGTCCGAGAGCCAACTCTGGAAACACCATATATTTT
.	TRBV5-1	.	TRBJ2-5	CASSLAAVQETQYF	TGCGCCAGCAGCTTGGCGGCAGTTCAAGAGACCCAGTACTTC
.	TRBV5-5	.	TRBJ1-5	CASSFLGQPQHF	TGTGCCAGCAGCTTTTTGGGTCAGCCCCAGCATTTT
.	TRBV5-4	once	TRBJ1-4	CASSRTPGRGTTNEKLFF	TGTGCCAGCAGCAGGACCCCGGGACGCGGTACGACTAATGAAAAACTGTTTTTT
.	TRBV5-5	.	TRBJ2-1	CASSLGAGTGYNEQFF	TGTGCCAGCAGCTTAGGGGCCGGGACTGGGTACAATGAGCAGTTCTTC
TRBD1	TRBV6-5	once	TRBJ1-5	CASRLTGQDLAQHF	TGTGCCAGCAGGTTAACCGGACAGGACTTGGCCCAGCATTTT
.	TRBV10-3	.	TRBJ2-6	CAISEGGAGANVLTF	TGTGCCATCAGTGAAGGGGGGGCTGGGGCCAACGTCCTGACTTTC
.	TRBV7-2	.	TRBJ2-3	CASSLKGSSGTQYF	TGTGCCAGCAGCTTAAAAGGCTCTAGTGGTACGCAGTATTTT
TRBD1	TRBV5-1	.	TRBJ2-2	CASYDRGNTGELFF	TGCGCCAGTTATGACAGGGGAAACACCGGGGAGCTGTTTTTT
.	TRBV19	.	TRBJ1-4	CASAQGNDNEKLFF	TGTGCCAGTGCGCAGGGTAACGATAATGAAAAACTGTTTTTT
TRBD1	TRBV9	.	TRBJ1-4	CASSAPTGREKLFF	TGTGCCAGCAGCGCCCCGACAGGGCGCGAAAAACTGTTTTTT
.	TRBV7-2	once	TRBJ1-5	CASSPSGNQPQHF	TGTGCCAGCAGCCCAAGCGGTAATCAGCCCCAGCATTTT
TRBD1	TRBV5-1	.	TRBJ1-1	CASTVRGQGINTEAFF	TGCGCCAGCACCGTTAGGGGGCAGGGGATAAACACTGAAGCTTTCTTT
.	TRBV28	.	TRBJ1-3	CASSGGLIAGNTIYF	TGTGCCAGCAGTGGGGGACTTATAGCTGGAAACACCATATATTTT
.	TRBV15	.	TRBJ1-5	CATSSTNQPQHF	TGTGCCACCAGCAGTACCAATCAGCCCCAGCATTTT
.	TRBV6-5	.	TRBJ1-3	CASSLANSGNTIYF	TGTGCCAGCAGTTTAGCCAACTCTGGAAACACCATATATTTT
.	TRBV5-1	.	TRBJ1-5	CASSPGTSNQPQHF	TGCGCCAGCAGTCCCGGGACATCTAATCAGCCCCAGCATTTT
.	TRBV2	once	TRBJ2-2	CASSEYGHTDGELFF	TGTGCCAGCAGTGAGTACGGACATACAGACGGGGAGCTGTTTTTT
.	TRBV18	once	TRBJ1-5	CASSPPHGDSNQPQHF	TGTGCCAGCTCACCACCCCACGGCGATAGCAATCAGCCCCAGCATTTT
TRBD1	TRBV6-6	once	TRBJ1-1	CASSLPGTGSRAFF	TGTGCCAGCAGCCTCCCCGGGACAGGGAGTCGTGCTTTCTTT
.	TRBV2	.	TRBJ2-1	CASSLLSSRVNEQFF	TGTGCCAGCAGTCTACTTTCTTCCAGGGTGAATGAGCAGTTCTTC
.	TRBV5-1	once	TRBJ2-2	CASSPSPGVGPGELFF	TGCGCCAGCAGCCCGTCCCCAGGGGTTGGCCCCGGGGAGCTGTTTTTT
TRBD1	TRBV6-1	.	TRBJ2-3	CASSDTRGRLTDTQYF	TGTGCCAGCAGTGATACCAGGGGGCGGCTCACAGATACGCAGTATTTT
.	TRBV30	.	TRBJ1-1	CAWSVLGENTEAFF	TGTGCCTGGAGTGTTTTGGGGGAGAACACTGAAGCTTTCTTT
.	TRBV5-1	.	TRBJ2-3	CASSLVSVSGTDTQYF	TGCGCCAGCAGCTTGGTGTCAGTTTCTGGCACAGATACGCAGTATTTT
TRBD1	TRBV19	.	TRBJ1-2	CASRRDRGYGYTF	TGTGCCAGTCGACGGGACAGGGGATATGGCTACACCTTC
.	TRBV6-2/TRBV6-3	.	TRBJ2-7	CASSLQGPREQYF	TGTGCCAGCAGCCTCCAGGGACCTAGAGAGCAGTACTTC
.	TRBV12-3/TRBV12-4	.	TRBJ1-4	CASSQLRNVKLFF	TGTGCCAGCAGCCAACTCAGAAATGTAAAGCTGTTTTTT
.	TRBV5-1	.	TRBJ1-1	CASSSAGVNTEAFF	TGCGCCAGCAGTTCTGCCGGGGTGAACACTGAAGCTTTCTTT
.	TRBV7-2	.	TRBJ1-2	CASSLVGYGYTF	TGTGCCAGCAGCTTAGTTGGCTATGGCTACACCTTC
.	TRBV2	.	TRBJ1-2	CASSLGQYYGYTF	TGTGCCAGCAGCCTGGGACAATACTATGGCTACACCTTC
.	TRBV9	.	TRBJ2-1	CASSVSFSGSGEQFF	TGTGCCAGCAGCGTAAGTTTTTCTGGCTCCGGTGAGCAGTTCTTC
.	TRBV6-5	.	TRBJ2-5	CASSYLGRRGVTQYF	TGTGCCAGCAGTTACTTGGGACGACGGGGAGTGACCCAGTACTTC
.	TRBV5-1	few	TRBJ2-5	CASSSIRTDQETQYF	TGCGCCAGCAGCTCGATTCGGACGGATCAAGAGACCCAGTACTTC
.	TRBV3-1/TRBV3-2	once	TRBJ2-5	CASSRTGQQETQYF	TGTGCCAGCAGCCGGACGGGCCAACAAGAGACCCAGTACTTC
.	TRBV7-2	.	TRBJ2-3	CASSPRGQGSTDTQYF	TGTGCCAGCAGCCCCCGGGGGCAGGGGAGCACAGATACGCAGTATTTT